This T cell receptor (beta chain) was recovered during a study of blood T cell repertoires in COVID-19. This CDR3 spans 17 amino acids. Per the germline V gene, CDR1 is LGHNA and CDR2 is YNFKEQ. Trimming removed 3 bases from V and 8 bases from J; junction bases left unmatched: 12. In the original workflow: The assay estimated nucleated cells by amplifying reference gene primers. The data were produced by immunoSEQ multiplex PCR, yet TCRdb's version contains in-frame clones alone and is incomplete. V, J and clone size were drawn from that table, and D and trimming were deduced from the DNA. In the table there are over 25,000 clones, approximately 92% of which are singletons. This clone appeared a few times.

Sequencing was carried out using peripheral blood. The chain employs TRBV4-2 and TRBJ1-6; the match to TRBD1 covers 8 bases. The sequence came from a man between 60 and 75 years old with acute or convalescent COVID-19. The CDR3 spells CASSQQDNRGTYSPLHF. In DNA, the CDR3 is TGTGCCAGCAGCCAGCAGGATAACAGGGGGACTTATTCACCCCTCCACTTT.